The 10 T cell receptor beta chains presented below share a single source sample, sequenced in a study of low-dose radiotherapy and immunotherapy resistance in tumors. Time point noted: before trial treatment. Gene-specific TRAV and TRBV primers were used for first-strand cDNA, covering alpha and beta chains. With a V-primer adapter and a constant-region primer, TCRs were amplified for about 20 PCR cycles. One entry per CDR3 protein results from TCRdb running MiXCR on the reads. The sample records 75,000 to 95,000 distinct CDR3 sequences, under 9.5% being singletons. Sequencing was performed on PBMCs, taken before treatment. Receptor source: a male donor with prostate cancer.

This clonotype came up many times. The chain is built from TRBV6-6 and TRBJ2-7; tentatively, D is TRBD2 (7 bases). Trimming removed 5 bases from V and 4 bases from J, with 18 bases in between. The CDR3 consists of 15 residues. Germline lookup yields CDR1 MNHNY and CDR2 SVGAGI (reference sequence). DNA for the CDR3: TGTGCCAGCAGTCTTTCGGAAGGGGGGGCATACGAGCAGTACTTC. The encoded protein is CASSLSEGGAYEQYF.

As concerns this clonotype: An end of the junction differs from the germline gene, which may be a read error. The J gene is TRBJ1-1, the V gene TRBV25-1; no firm D call. The germline gives CDR1 MGHDK, CDR2 SYGVNS. The CDR3 loop spans 16 amino acids. DNA for the CDR3: TGTGCCAGCAGTCCCCGGGAAACAAGACTGAACACTGAAGCTATCTTT. It encodes CASSPRETRLNTEAIF.

This clonotype was observed at least ten times. The chain employs TRBV29-1 and TRBJ1-5; 7 nucleotides line up with TRBD1. V shed 6 bases and J 0 bases; nucleotides not matched to a gene: 5. Per germline, CDR1 SQVTM and CDR2 ANQGSEA. This CDR3 region has 14 residues. The CDR3 coding sequence is TGCAGCGTGGTGGGGACAGATAGCAATCAGCCCCAGCATTTT. This sequence encodes CSVVGTDSNQPQHF.

This clonotype was seen many times. The chain employs TRBV5-1 and TRBJ2-3, with 8 bases identical to TRBD2. V gave up 2 bases and J gave up 0 bases; unmatched junction bases: 5. Germline V gene sequence: CDR1 SGHRS, CDR2 YFSETQ. The CDR3 has 16 residues. The CDR3 DNA reads TGCGCCAGCAGCTTCGGGGGGGTGTCTAGCACAGATACGCAGTATTTT. Encoded protein: CASSFGGVSSTDTQYF.

This clonotype was seen repeatedly, ten times or more. The chain has TRBV7-2 and TRBJ2-5, with 12 bases fitting TRBD2. CDR3 length equals 16 residues. V was pared by 0 bases and J by 4 bases, with 3 bases of the junction left unmatched. Per the germline V gene, CDR1 is SGHTA and CDR2 is FQGNSA. The CDR3: CASSLALAGGPETQYF. Here the CDR3 DNA reads TGTGCCAGCAGCTTAGCCCTAGCGGGAGGGCCAGAGACCCAGTACTTC.

This clonotype was seen ten or more times. The chain carries TRBV6-5 and TRBJ2-5; possibly TRBD1 or TRBD2 for D (5 bases each). This CDR3 is 16 amino acids long. Germline assignment: CDR1 MNHEY and CDR2 SVGAGI. V lost 4 bases and J lost 5, with 20 bases in between. The CDR3 region has the DNA TGTGCCAGCAGTTTTGGGCCGGGACCGTCGGGGGAGACCCAGTACTTC. It is translated as CASSFGPGPSGETQYF.

This clonotype has a count of ten or more. The chain uses TRBV19 and TRBJ2-1; maybe TRBD2 (5 bases). Germline V gene data show CDR1 as LNHDA and CDR2 as SQIVND (reference sequence). Deletions cut 6 bases from V and 7 bases from J, with 16 bases between. The CDR3 has 14 residues. For the CDR3, the DNA is TGTGCCAGTAGCAAGGCCCCCGCGGGTAATGAGCAGTTCTTC. It yields the protein CASSKAPAGNEQFF.

This clonotype was seen at least ten times. The CDR3, as DNA: TGTGCCAGCAGCCGAACCTACAGGGATAGCTCTGGAAACACCATATATTTT. This translates into CASSRTYRDSSGNTIYF. This chain links TRBV9 with TRBJ1-3; maybe TRBD1 (6 bases). The V gene lost 4 bases and the J gene lost 0 bases, with 17 bases spanning the gap. Germline V CDR1 and CDR2: SGDLS, YYNGEE. The CDR3 is 17 residues long.

In this sample, this clonotype turned up many times. The V gene is TRBV27, the J gene TRBJ2-2; TRBD2 is a possible D gene (6 bases). Trimming removed 6 bases at V and 7 bases at J, with 18 bases between. The CDR3 is 15 amino acids. Germline V CDR1 and CDR2: MNHEY, SMNVEV (reference sequence). CDR3 amino acids: CASSRGTRGGGELFF. CDR3 sequence (DNA): TGTGCCAGCAGCCGAGGGACTCGTGGTGGCGGGGAGCTGTTTTTT.

This clonotype was picked up many times. The rearrangement uses TRBV5-4 and TRBJ2-3; 13 positions agree with TRBD2. CDR1 SGHNT and CDR2 YYREEE come from the germline V gene (reference sequence). The J segment lost 4 bases and the V segment lost 4 bases, leaving 6 bases of the junction unmatched. The CDR3 extends over 16 amino acids. In DNA, the CDR3 is TGTGCCAGCAGCACCGGACTAGCGGGAGTTCCAGATACGCAGTATTTT. Translation gives CASSTGLAGVPDTQYF.